These 2 T cell receptor beta chains were all obtained from the same sample, sequenced in a study of blood T cell repertoires in COVID-19. The protocol was immunoSEQ multiplex PCR, while the TCRdb copy is restricted to in-frame clones and leaves out a portion. The table records fewer than 50,000 clones, around three quarters of them present only once. Material: peripheral blood. The receptors derive from a man between 65 and 80 years old with acute or convalescent COVID-19.

V and J are TRBV6-7 and TRBJ2-4, with TRBD1 matching over 8 bases. TRBV6-7 is classed as an ORF, of uncertain function. Trimming took 0 bases from V and 5 from J; bases not matched to a gene: 6. CDR3 size: 16 residues. CDR3 sequence reads: CASSYSTSQGENIQYF. The CDR3 DNA sequence: TGTGCCAGCAGTTACTCGACCTCACAGGGGGAAAACATTCAGTACTTC.

The sample holds a few counts of this clone. The genes are TRBV24-1 and TRBJ2-2; weak D call: TRBD1 (6 bases). V lost 2 bases and J lost 2, with 14 bases in between. This CDR3 is built from 17 residues. Germline V gene lookup returns CDR1 KGHDR and CDR2 SFDVKD. The CDR3 DNA is TGTGCCACCAGTGATTCCCGCAATGGGACAAACACCGGGGAGCTGTTTTTT. Its translation is CATSDSRNGTNTGELFF.